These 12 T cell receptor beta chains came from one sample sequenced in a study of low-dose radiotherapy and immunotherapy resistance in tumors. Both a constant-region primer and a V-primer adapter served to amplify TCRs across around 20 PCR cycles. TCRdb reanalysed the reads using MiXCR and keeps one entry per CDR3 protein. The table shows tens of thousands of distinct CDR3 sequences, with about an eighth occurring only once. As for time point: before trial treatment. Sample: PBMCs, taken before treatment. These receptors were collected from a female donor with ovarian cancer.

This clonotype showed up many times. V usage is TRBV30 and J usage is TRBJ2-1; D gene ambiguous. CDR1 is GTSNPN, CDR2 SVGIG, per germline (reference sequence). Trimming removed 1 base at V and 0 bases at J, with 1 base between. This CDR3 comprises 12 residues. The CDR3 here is CAWSASYNEQFF. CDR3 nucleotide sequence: TGTGCCTGGAGTGCCTCCTACAATGAGCAGTTCTTC.

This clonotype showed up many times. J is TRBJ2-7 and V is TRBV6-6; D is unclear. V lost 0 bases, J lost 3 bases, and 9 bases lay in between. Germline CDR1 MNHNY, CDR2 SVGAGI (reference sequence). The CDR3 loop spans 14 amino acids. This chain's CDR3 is CASSYSRKSYEQYF. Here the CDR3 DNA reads TGTGCCAGCAGTTACTCGAGGAAGAGCTACGAGCAGTACTTC.

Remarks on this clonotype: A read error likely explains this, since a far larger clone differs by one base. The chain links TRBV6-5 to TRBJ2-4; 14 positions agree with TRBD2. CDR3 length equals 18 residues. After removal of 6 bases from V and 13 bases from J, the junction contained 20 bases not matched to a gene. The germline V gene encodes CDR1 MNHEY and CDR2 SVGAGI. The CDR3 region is CASSRPRLAGGPSNEQYF. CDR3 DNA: TGTGCCAGCAGCCGCCCGAGACTAGCGGGAGGGCCGAGTAATGAGCAGTACTTC.

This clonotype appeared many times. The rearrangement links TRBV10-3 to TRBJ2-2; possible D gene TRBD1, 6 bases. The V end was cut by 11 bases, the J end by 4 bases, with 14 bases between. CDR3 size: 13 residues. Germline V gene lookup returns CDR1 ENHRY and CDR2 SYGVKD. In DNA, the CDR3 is TGTGCCTCGTCCCGGGACACCACCGGGGAGCTGTTTTTT. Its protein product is CASSRDTTGELFF.

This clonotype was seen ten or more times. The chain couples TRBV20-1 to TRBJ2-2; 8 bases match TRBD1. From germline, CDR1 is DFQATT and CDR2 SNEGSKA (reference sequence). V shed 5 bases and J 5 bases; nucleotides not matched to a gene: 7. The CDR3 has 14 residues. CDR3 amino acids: CSAPHRGSTGELFF. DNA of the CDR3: TGCAGTGCTCCCCACAGGGGGAGTACCGGGGAGCTGTTTTTT.

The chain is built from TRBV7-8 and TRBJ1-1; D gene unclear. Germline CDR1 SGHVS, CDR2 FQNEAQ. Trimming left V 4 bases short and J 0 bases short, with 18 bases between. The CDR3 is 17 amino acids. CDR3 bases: TGTGCCAGCAGCTCGGCATCCCAATCCGTCGTGAACACTGAAGCTTTCTTT. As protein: CASSSASQSVVNTEAFF.

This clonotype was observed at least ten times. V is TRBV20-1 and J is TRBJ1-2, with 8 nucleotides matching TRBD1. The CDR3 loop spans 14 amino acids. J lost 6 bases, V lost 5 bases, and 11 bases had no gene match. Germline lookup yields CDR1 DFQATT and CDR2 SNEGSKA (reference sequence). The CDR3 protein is CSAVEMDRADGYTF. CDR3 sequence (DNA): TGCAGTGCTGTGGAAATGGACAGGGCGGATGGCTACACCTTC.

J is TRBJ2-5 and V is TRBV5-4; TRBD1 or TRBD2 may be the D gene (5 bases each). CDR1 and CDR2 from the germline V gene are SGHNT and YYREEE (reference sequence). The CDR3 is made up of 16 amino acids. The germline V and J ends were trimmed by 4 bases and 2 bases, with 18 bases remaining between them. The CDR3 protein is CASSQPGRLIQETQYF. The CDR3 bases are TGTGCCAGCAGCCAACCGGGACGGCTCATTCAAGAGACCCAGTACTTC.

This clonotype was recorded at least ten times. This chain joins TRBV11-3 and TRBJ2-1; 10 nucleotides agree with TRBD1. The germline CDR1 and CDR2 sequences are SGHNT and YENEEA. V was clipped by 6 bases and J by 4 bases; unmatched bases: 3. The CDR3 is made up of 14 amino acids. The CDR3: CASSVGQGYNEQFF. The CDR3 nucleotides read TGTGCCAGCAGTGTGGGACAGGGGTACAATGAGCAGTTCTTC.

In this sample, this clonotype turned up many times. The CDR3 DNA sequence: TGTGCCAGCAGCTTAGGAGCGTTCACAGATACGCAGTATTTT. Amino acid sequence: CASSLGAFTDTQYF. The chain is built from TRBV7-2 and TRBJ2-3; D remains ambiguous. Germline CDR1 is SGHTA and CDR2 is FQGNSA. The CDR3 contains 14 residues. V lost 1 base and J lost 2, with 7 bases in between.

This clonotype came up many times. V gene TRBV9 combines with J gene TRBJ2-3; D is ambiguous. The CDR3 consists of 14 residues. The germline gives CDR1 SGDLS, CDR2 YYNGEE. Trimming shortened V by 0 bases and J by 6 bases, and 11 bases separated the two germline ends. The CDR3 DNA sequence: TGTGCCAGCAGCGTAGTTGCCCTAGGGGATACGCAGTATTTT. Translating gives CASSVVALGDTQYF.

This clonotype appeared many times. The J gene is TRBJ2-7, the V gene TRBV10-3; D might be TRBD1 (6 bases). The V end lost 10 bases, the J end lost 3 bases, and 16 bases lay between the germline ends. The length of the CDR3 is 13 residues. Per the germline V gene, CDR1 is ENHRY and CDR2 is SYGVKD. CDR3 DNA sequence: TGTGCCACCTCCCGGACAGATAGCTACGAGCAGTACTTC. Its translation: CATSRTDSYEQYF.